This T cell receptor beta chain was recorded in a study of blood T cell repertoires in COVID-19. As for the study in general: Sources were T cells, B-cell-depleted T cells, or PBMCs; the material itself was cDNA or gDNA.

Per the germline V gene, CDR1 is LNHDA and CDR2 is SQIVND (reference sequence). V dropped 5 bases and J dropped 2 bases, with 3 bases sitting between them. The CDR3 is made up of 11 amino acids. Adults between about 18 and 95 years of age took part from some 25 US areas. The study assigned cohorts using participant-reported clinical history. Under the authors' procedure: For nucleated cells, counts were estimated from reference gene primer amplification. TCRdb keeps only in-frame clones here, not all; method: immunoSEQ multiplex PCR. The V and J calls and clone size come from that table; D and trimming were worked out from the DNA. The table records about 300,000 clones, around 90% of them present only once.

The receptor was isolated from a woman in her 30s who had recovered from COVID-19. The V call is TRBV19, the J call TRBJ1-1; D call uncertain. The sample was PBMCs or T cells enriched from blood (not recorded which). The CDR3 spells CASSSNTEAFF. CDR3 bases: TGTGCCAGTAGTTCTAACACTGAAGCTTTCTTT.